Listed here is a single T cell receptor beta chain. The source of the sample is a study of T cells after yellow fever vaccination. MiXCR, applied by TCRdb to the 5' RACE reads, yields one record per CDR3 protein. This sample has 300,000 to 400,000 distinct CDR3 sequences; approximately 12% occur once, and the top ten carry around 3%. The TCR originated in a man in his late teens or twenties who received the YFV17D yellow fever vaccine. This specimen consisted of CD4+ T cells sorted from PBMCs, obtained 15 days after the yellow fever booster vaccination.

The CDR3 DNA sequence: TGTGCCAGCAGCACCCACAGGGAGACTGGTGGCTACACCTTC. Translating it yields CASSTHRETGGYTF. This chain connects TRBV7-2 to TRBJ1-2; TRBD1 is a possible D gene (6 bases). This CDR3 has 14 amino acids. Per germline, CDR1 SGHTA and CDR2 FQGNSA. Trimming stripped 5 bases from V and 7 bases from J, with 17 bases between.